Following are 18 T cell receptor beta chains from one sample sequenced in a study of blood T cell repertoires in COVID-19. Method: immunoSEQ multiplex PCR; TCRdb's copy keeps in-frame clones and lacks some. The repertoire consists of roughly 69,000 clones, with roughly 80% occurring once and the leading ten covering 9% to 15%. Sequencing was done on a sample of peripheral blood. The receptors here all came from a human donor in a cohort sampled during active COVID-19.

V usage is TRBV5-6 and J usage is TRBJ1-3, with D unresolved. Germline CDR1 reads SGHDT; CDR2 reads YYEEEE. Trimming removed 5 bases from V and 0 bases from J, with 6 bases in between. This CDR3 is built from 13 residues. CDR3 coding DNA: TGTGCCAGCAGATACATCTCTGGAAACACCATATATTTT. It is translated as CASRYISGNTIYF.

The chain joins TRBV14 to TRBJ1-1; TRBD1 agrees at 8 bases. Germline V gives CDR1 SGHDN, CDR2 FVKESK. The V segment lost 4 bases and the J segment 4 bases; nucleotides outside the gene matches: 11. The CDR3 consists of 16 residues. CDR3 amino acids: CASSLDFGQGTTEAFF. CDR3 DNA sequence: TGTGCCAGCAGCCTAGACTTCGGACAGGGAACCACTGAAGCTTTCTTT.

The sample holds a few counts of this clone. This rearrangement joins TRBV7-9 to TRBJ2-7; 9 bases are shared with TRBD2. J was trimmed by 5 bases and V by 4 bases; bases with no gene match: 9. The germline gives CDR1 SEHNR, CDR2 FQNEAQ (reference sequence). The CDR3 is 15 amino acids. The CDR3 bases are TGTGCCAGCAGCTCGCTTAGCGGGAGAATCCACGAGCAGTACTTC. The encoded protein is CASSSLSGRIHEQYF.

The chain carries TRBV7-6 and TRBJ2-1, with 8 bases aligning to TRBD2. This CDR3 contains 16 residues. Germline-derived CDR1 and CDR2 are SGHVS and FNYEAQ. Trimming at V came to 0 bases and at J to 3 bases, leaving 4 bases not matched to a gene. The CDR3: CASSLAAGTSYNEQFF. CDR3 DNA sequence: TGTGCCAGCAGCTTAGCAGCGGGGACTAGCTACAATGAGCAGTTCTTC.

The V and J genes are TRBV19 and TRBJ1-1; no firm D call. V dropped 0 bases and J dropped 2 bases, with 16 bases sitting between them. This CDR3 comprises 17 residues. Per the germline V gene, CDR1 is LNHDA and CDR2 is SQIVND (reference sequence). The CDR3 loop is CASSIDQVTALNTEAFF. CDR3 coding DNA: TGTGCCAGTAGTATAGATCAGGTCACAGCCTTAAACACTGAAGCTTTCTTT.

The V gene is TRBV11-2, the J gene TRBJ2-7; 8 bases are a match to TRBD2. There are 16 residues in the CDR3. With 5 bases clipped from V and 8 bases from J, the junction kept 17 bases outside the gene matches. Germline V gene sequence: CDR1 SGHAT, CDR2 FQNNGV. CDR3 protein: CASSPGGTDTGRKQYF. CDR3 DNA sequence: TGTGCCAGCAGCCCGGGGGGGACGGATACGGGGCGGAAGCAGTACTTC.

This clone was picked up a small number of times. The chain carries TRBV6-6 and TRBJ2-7, with D tentatively TRBD1 (6 bases). The germline gives CDR1 MNHNY, CDR2 SVGAGI (reference sequence). The CDR3 loop spans 14 amino acids. V lost 2 bases and J lost 2, with 10 bases in between. The CDR3 DNA reads TGTGCCAGCAGTTACCAGACAGGCCCCTACGAGCAGTACTTC. It codes for CASSYQTGPYEQYF.

The CDR3 DNA reads as TGTGCCAGCAGCAACTCGAAAACTGAAGCTTTCTTT. Encoded protein: CASSNSKTEAFF. The V call is TRBV6-5, the J call TRBJ1-1; D not certain. The V end was cut by 6 bases, the J end by 5 bases, with 10 bases between. Germline V lookup: CDR1 MNHEY, CDR2 SVGAGI. The CDR3 consists of 12 residues.

This clone was seen just once. The chain employs TRBV6-2 or TRBV6-3 and TRBJ2-5, with 10 bases matching TRBD2. This CDR3 spans 15 amino acids. Germline trimming cut 6 bases from V and 5 bases from J; bases unmatched to any gene: 9. Germline V gene sequence: CDR1 MNHEY, CDR2 SVGEGT. In DNA form, the CDR3 reads TGTGCCAGCAGCGTAAGCGGGGGGGCCAGCGAGACCCAGTACTTC. Encoded protein: CASSVSGGASETQYF.

In its sample, this clone was seen once. The V gene is TRBV27, the J gene TRBJ2-3, with 14 bases matching TRBD2. J was trimmed by 7 bases and V by 3 bases; bases with no gene match: 3. This CDR3 region has 15 residues. The germline CDR1 and CDR2 sequences are MNHEY and SMNVEV (reference sequence). The CDR3 loop is CASSFGLAGGNTQYF. The DNA of the CDR3 is TGTGCCAGCAGTTTCGGACTAGCGGGAGGAAATACGCAGTATTTT.

There are a few counts of this clone. This chain links TRBV7-8 with TRBJ2-2; weak D call: TRBD2 (6 bases). Germline V gene lookup returns CDR1 SGHVS and CDR2 FQNEAQ. Trimming left V 10 bases short and J 8 bases short, with 17 bases between. The CDR3 extends over 13 amino acids. CDR3 bases: TGTGCCACCCGGGGGAGCATGGGTGGGGAGCTGTTTTTT. It codes for CATRGSMGGELFF.

The V gene is TRBV6-2 or TRBV6-3, the J gene TRBJ1-4; possibly TRBD1 for D (6 bases). The length of the CDR3 is 14 residues. The germline gives CDR1 MNHEY, CDR2 SVGEGT. V was clipped by 0 bases and J by 8 bases, with 10 bases between them. The CDR3 DNA reads as TGTGCCAGCAGTTACTCAGGGACAAAAGAAAAACTGTTTTTT. Translated, it gives CASSYSGTKEKLFF.

The V and J genes are TRBV9 and TRBJ2-7, with TRBD1 matching over 8 bases. Germline CDR1 SGDLS, CDR2 YYNGEE. The CDR3 is made up of 15 amino acids. The junction had 6 bases not matched to a gene; V was cut back by 4 bases and J by 0 bases. CDR3 sequence: CASSPRTGTSYEQYF. The CDR3 DNA is TGTGCCAGCAGCCCCCGGACAGGGACCTCCTACGAGCAGTACTTC. Drawing the rest from reference TRBV9 and TRBJ2-7, the complete variable domain is DSGVTQTPKHLITATGQRVTLRCSPRSGDLSVYWYQQSLDQGLQFLIQYYNGEERAKGNILERFSAQQFPDLHSELNLSSLELGDSALYFCASSPRTGTSYEQYFGPGTRLTVT.

The chain combines TRBV2 with TRBJ1-3; D is unresolved. This CDR3 spans 14 amino acids. Deletions cut 10 bases from V and 2 bases from J, with 15 bases between. CDR1 is SNHLY, CDR2 FYNNEI, per germline. The CDR3 loop is CANQFEAAGNTIYF. The CDR3 bases are TGTGCCAACCAATTCGAGGCAGCTGGAAACACCATATATTTT. Full variable domain (remainder filled in from reference TRBV2 and TRBJ1-3): EPEVTQTPSHQVTQMGQEVILRCVPISNHLYFYWYRQILGQKVEFLVSFYNNEISEKSEIFDDQFSVERPDGSNFTLKIRSTKLEDSAMYFCANQFEAAGNTIYFGEGSWLTVV.

The chain recombines TRBV5-4 with TRBJ2-7, with 14 positions matching TRBD2. The CDR3 spans 17 residues. The V and J ends lost 4 bases and 0 bases, in that order; junction bases with no gene match: 6. Germline values: CDR1 SGHNT, CDR2 YYREEE (reference sequence). CDR3 amino acids: CASSPGLAGGLSYEQYF. CDR3 DNA sequence: TGTGCCAGCAGCCCTGGACTAGCGGGAGGTCTCTCCTACGAGCAGTACTTC. Filled out from reference TRBV5-4 and TRBJ2-7, the complete variable domain reads ETGVTQSPTHLIKTRGQQVTLRCSSQSGHNTVSWYQQALGQGPQFIFQYYREEENGRGNFPPRFSGLQFPNYSSELNVNALELDDSALYLCASSPGLAGGLSYEQYFGPGTRLTVT.

This chain joins TRBV11-3 and TRBJ2-2, with a tentative D call TRBD2 (7 bases). Trimming pared 0 bases from V and 6 bases from J, leaving 11 bases between. Germline V CDR1 and CDR2: SGHNT, YENEEA. The CDR3 loop spans 15 amino acids. CDR3 residues: CASSLDTGRAGELFF. CDR3 bases: TGTGCCAGCAGCTTAGATACAGGGAGGGCCGGGGAGCTGTTTTTT.

This chain connects TRBV28 to TRBJ1-1; D is unclear. Germline V CDR1 and CDR2: MDHEN, SYDVKM. Trimming took off 6 bases at V and 2 bases at J, with 16 bases between the two ends. This CDR3 has 15 amino acids. The CDR3 reads CASSLLGGPNTEAFF. The CDR3 DNA follows: TGTGCCAGCAGCCTCCTAGGAGGGCCTAACACTGAAGCTTTCTTT.

The chain recombines TRBV10-3 with TRBJ2-7; 12 bases align to TRBD2. The CDR3 extends over 15 amino acids. Germline lookup yields CDR1 ENHRY and CDR2 SYGVKD. V lost 6 bases and J lost 1; bases outside the gene matches: 4. The DNA for the CDR3 is TGTGCCATCAGGGATACTAGCGGGGGGTCCTACGAGCAGTACTTC. Translating it yields CAIRDTSGGSYEQYF.